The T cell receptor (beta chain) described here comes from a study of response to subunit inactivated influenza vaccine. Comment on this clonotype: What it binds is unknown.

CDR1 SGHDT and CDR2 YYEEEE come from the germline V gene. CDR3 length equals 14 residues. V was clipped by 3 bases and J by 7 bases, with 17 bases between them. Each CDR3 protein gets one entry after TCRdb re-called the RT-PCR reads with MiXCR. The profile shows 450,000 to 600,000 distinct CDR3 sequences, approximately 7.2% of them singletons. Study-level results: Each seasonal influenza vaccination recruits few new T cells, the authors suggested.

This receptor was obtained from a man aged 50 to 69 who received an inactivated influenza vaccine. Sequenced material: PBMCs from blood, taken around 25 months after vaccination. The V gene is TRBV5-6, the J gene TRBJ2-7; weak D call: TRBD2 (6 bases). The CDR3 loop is CASSSSGLKWEQYF. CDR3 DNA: TGTGCCAGCAGCTCCTCGGGACTCAAATGGGAGCAGTACTTC.